Listed here are 5 T cell receptor beta chains from one sample, sequenced in a study of T cell responses to AZD1222 COVID-19 vaccine. Libraries were prepared by immunoSEQ multiplex PCR; TCRdb keeps only in-frame clonotypes and omits some of them. The table shows tens of thousands of clones, with approximately 80% occurring only once. The sample here was peripheral blood, taken 28 days after the second AZD1222 dose. The receptors were sampled from an adult who received the AZD1222 COVID-19 vaccine.

In this sample, this clone turned up a few times. The chain links TRBV25-1 to TRBJ1-4; D gene uncertain. CDR3 length equals 13 residues. Trimming took 8 bases from V and 6 from J, leaving 13 bases between them. Germline V lookup: CDR1 MGHDK, CDR2 SYGVNS. CDR3 bases: TGTGCCAGCTGTCTGGGGTGGGATGAAAAACTGTTTTTT. It translates to CASCLGWDEKLFF.

The chain links TRBV5-4 to TRBJ2-5, with D possibly matching TRBD2 (6 bases). V lost 3 bases and J 1 base, leaving 13 bases between the germline ends. The germline gives CDR1 SGHNT, CDR2 YYREEE (reference sequence). This CDR3 has 15 residues. The CDR3 loop is CASSWDPGLQETQYF. In DNA, the CDR3 is TGTGCCAGCAGCTGGGATCCGGGACTCCAAGAGACCCAGTACTTC.

This rearrangement joins TRBV5-5 to TRBJ1-5; possibly TRBD1 for D (6 bases). V lost 4 bases, J lost 0 bases, and 14 bases lay in between. The CDR3 has 16 residues. From germline, CDR1 is SGHKS and CDR2 YYEKEE (reference sequence). Here the CDR3 reads CASSPETGYSNQPQHF. For the CDR3, the DNA is TGTGCCAGCAGCCCAGAGACAGGATATAGCAATCAGCCCCAGCATTTT.

The chain recombines TRBV9 with TRBJ2-2; 7 bases align to TRBD2. The ends lost 2 bases at V and 6 bases at J; junction bases unmatched: 13. There are 17 residues in the CDR3. Germline assignment: CDR1 SGDLS and CDR2 YYNGEE. In nucleotides, the CDR3 is TGTGCCAGCAGCGTGGGGACTACCGGGAGTGGTGCCGGGGAGCTGTTTTTT. Protein sequence: CASSVGTTGSGAGELFF.

The genes are TRBV6-6 and TRBJ2-7; TRBD2 might be the D (6 bases). The germline V gene has CDR1 MNHNY and CDR2 SVGAGI (reference sequence). V shed 4 bases and J shed 0 bases, with 13 bases lying between them. This CDR3 spans 15 amino acids. CDR3 in amino acids: CASSWDSASSYEQYF. The CDR3 DNA reads TGTGCCAGCAGTTGGGACTCCGCGTCCTCCTACGAGCAGTACTTC.